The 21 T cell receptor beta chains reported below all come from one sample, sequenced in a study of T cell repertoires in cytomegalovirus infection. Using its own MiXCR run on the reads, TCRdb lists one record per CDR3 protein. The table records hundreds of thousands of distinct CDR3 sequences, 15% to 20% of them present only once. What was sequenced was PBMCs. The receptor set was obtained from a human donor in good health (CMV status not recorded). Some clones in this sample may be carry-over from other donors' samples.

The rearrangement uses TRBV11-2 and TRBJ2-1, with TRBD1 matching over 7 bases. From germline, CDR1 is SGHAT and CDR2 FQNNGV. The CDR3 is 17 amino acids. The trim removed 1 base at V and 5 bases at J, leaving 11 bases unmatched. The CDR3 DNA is TGTGCCAGCAGCTTAGGTGTCTATGGGACAGAGCACAATGAGCAGTTCTTC. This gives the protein CASSLGVYGTEHNEQFF.

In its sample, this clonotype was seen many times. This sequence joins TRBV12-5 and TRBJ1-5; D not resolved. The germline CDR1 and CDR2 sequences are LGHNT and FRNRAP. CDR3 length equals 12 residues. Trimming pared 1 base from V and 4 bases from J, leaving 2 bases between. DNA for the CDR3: TGTGCTAGTGGTTTGGGGAATCAGCCCCAGCATTTT. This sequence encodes CASGLGNQPQHF.

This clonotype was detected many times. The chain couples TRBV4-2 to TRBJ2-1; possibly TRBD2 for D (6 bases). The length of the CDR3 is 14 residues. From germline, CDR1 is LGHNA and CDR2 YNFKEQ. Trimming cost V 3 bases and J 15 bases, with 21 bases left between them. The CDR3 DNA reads TGTGCCAGCAGCCAGCCAGACCGGGACGGAGGGGTGTTCTTC. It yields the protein CASSQPDRDGGVFF.

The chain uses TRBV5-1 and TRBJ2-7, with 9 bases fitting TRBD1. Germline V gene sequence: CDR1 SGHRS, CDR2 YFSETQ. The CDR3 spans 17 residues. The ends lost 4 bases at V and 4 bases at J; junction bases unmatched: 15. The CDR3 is CASSRSSINRGLYEQYF. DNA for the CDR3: TGCGCCAGCAGCCGATCGTCCATCAACAGGGGGCTTTACGAGCAGTACTTC.

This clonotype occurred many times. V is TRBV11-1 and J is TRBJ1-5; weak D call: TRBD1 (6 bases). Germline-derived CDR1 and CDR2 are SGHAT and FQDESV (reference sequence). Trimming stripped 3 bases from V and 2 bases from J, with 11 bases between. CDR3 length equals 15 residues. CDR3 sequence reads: CASSFYRVGNQPQHF. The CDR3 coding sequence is TGTGCCAGCAGCTTTTACAGGGTAGGCAATCAGCCCCAGCATTTT.

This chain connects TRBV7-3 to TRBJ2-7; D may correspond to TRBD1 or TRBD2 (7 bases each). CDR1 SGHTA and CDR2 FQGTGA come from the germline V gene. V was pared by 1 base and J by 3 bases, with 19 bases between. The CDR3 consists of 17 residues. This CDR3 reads CASSLRHDREGRYEQYF. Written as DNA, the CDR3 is TGTGCCAGCAGCTTAAGACACGACAGGGAGGGACGCTACGAGCAGTACTTC.

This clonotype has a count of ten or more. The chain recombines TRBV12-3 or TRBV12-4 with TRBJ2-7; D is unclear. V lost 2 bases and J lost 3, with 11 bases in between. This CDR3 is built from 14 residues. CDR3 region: CASSLLGRGYEQYF. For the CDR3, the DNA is TGTGCCAGCAGTTTACTCGGTCGTGGCTACGAGCAGTACTTC.

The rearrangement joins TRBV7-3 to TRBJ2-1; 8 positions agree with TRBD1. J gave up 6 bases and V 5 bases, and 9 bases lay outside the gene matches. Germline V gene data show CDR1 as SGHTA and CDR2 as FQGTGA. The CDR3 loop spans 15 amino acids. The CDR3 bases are TGTGCCAGCAGCGCCGCGGGACAGGCCCCCAATGAGCAGTTCTTC. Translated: CASSAAGQAPNEQFF. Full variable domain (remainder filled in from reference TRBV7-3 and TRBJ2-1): GAGVSQTPSNKVTEKGKYVELRCDPISGHTALYWYRQSLGQGPEFLIYFQGTGAADDSGLPNDRFFAVRPEGSVSTLKIQRTERGDSAVYLCASSAAGQAPNEQFFGPGTRLTVL.

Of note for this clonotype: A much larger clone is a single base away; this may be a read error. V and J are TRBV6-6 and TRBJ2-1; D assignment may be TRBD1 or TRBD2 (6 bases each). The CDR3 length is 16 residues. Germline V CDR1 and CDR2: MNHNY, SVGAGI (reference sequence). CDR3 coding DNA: TGTGCCAACAGTTACTCGCGGGACAAGCCCTACAATGAGCAGTTCTTC. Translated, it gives CANSYSRDKPYNEQFF.

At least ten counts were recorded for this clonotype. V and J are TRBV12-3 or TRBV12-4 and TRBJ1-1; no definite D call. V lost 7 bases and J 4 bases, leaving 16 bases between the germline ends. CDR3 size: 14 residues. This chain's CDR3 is CASTQTGLRTEAFF. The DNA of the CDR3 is TGTGCCAGCACCCAAACGGGGTTACGCACTGAAGCTTTCTTT.

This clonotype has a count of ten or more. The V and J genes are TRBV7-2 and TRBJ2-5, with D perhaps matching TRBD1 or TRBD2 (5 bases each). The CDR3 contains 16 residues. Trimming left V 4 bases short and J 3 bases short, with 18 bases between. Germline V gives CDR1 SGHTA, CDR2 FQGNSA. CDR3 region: CASSSRDPGREETQYF. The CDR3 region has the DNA TGTGCCAGCAGCTCGCGCGATCCGGGACGAGAAGAGACCCAGTACTTC.

The CDR3: CASSYDRRETQYF. CDR3 coding DNA: TGTGCCAGCAGTTACGACAGGAGAGAGACCCAGTACTTC. The chain recombines TRBV7-9 with TRBJ2-5, with a tentative D call TRBD1 (6 bases). CDR1 SEHNR and CDR2 FQNEAQ come from the germline V gene (reference sequence). This CDR3 has 13 residues. The germline V and J ends were trimmed by 6 bases and 4 bases, with 12 bases remaining between them.

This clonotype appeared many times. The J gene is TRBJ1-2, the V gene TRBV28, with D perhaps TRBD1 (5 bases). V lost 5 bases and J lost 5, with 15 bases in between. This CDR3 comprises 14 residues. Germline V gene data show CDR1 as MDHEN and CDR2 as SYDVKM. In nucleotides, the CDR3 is TGTGCCAGCAGTACAACCGGGACTCGGTATGGCTACACCTTC. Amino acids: CASSTTGTRYGYTF.

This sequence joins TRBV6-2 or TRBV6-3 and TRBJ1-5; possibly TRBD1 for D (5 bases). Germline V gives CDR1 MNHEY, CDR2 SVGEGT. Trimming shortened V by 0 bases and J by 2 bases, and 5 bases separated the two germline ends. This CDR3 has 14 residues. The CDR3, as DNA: TGTGCCAGCAGTTACTCGGGACGCAATCAGCCCCAGCATTTT. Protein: CASSYSGRNQPQHF.

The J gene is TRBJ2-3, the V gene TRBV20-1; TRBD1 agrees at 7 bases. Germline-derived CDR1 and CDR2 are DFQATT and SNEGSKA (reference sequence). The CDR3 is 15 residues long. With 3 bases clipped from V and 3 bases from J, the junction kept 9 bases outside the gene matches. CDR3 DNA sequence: TGCAGTGCTAGCCGGCGACAGGGACGGACAGATACGCAGTATTTT. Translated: CSASRRQGRTDTQYF.

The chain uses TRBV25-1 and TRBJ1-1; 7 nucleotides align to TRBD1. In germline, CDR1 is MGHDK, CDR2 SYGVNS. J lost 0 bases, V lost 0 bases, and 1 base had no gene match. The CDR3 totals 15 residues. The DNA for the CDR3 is TGTGCCAGCAGTGAATATGGGACAGTGAACACTGAAGCTTTCTTT. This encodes CASSEYGTVNTEAFF.

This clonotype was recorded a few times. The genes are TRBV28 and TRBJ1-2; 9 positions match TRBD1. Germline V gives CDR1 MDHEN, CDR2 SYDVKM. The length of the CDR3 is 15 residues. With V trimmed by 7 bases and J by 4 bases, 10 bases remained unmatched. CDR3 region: CASTPTGGEFYGYTF. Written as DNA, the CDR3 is TGTGCCAGCACCCCCACAGGGGGCGAATTCTATGGCTACACCTTC.

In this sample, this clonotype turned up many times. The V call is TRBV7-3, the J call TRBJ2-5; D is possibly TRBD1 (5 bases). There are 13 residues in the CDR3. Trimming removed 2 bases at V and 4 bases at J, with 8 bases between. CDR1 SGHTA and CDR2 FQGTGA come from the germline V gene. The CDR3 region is CASSLQGRETQYF. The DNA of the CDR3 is TGTGCCAGCAGCTTACAGGGTCGAGAGACCCAGTACTTC.

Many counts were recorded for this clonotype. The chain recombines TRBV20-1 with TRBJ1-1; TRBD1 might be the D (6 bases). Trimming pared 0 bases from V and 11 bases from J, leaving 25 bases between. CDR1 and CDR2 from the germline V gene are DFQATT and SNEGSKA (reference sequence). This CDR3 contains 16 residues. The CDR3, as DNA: TGCAGTGCTAGAGATCAGTCGGGACACGCGGAGTCTGGGGCTTTCTTT. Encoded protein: CSARDQSGHAESGAFF.

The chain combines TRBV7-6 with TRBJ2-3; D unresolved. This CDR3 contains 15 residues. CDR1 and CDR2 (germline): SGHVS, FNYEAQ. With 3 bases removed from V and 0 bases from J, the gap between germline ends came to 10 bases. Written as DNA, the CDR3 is TGTGCCAGCAGCTTGAGCGTAGAGAGCACAGATACGCAGTATTTT. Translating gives CASSLSVESTDTQYF.

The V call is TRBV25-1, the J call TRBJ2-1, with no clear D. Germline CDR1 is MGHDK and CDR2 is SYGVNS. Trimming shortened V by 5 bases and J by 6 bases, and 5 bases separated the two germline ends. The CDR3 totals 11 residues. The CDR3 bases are TGTGCCAGCAGTCCCCTCAATGAGCAGTTCTTC. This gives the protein CASSPLNEQFF.